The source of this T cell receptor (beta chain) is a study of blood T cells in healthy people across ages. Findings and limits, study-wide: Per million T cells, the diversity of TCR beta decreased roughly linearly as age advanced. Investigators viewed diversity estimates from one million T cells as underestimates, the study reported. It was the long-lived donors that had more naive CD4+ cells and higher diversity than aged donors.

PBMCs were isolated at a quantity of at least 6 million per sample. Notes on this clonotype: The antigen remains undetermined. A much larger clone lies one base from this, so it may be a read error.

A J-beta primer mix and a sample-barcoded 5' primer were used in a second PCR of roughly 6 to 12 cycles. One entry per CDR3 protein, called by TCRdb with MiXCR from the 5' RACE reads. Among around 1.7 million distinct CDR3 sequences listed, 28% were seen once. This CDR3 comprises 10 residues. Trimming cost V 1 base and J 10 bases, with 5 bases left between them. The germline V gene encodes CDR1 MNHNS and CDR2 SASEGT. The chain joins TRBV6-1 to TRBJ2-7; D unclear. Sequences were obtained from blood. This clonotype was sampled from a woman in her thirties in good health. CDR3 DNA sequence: TGTGCCAGCAGTGAAGGCCCCCAGTACTTC. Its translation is CASSEGPQYF.